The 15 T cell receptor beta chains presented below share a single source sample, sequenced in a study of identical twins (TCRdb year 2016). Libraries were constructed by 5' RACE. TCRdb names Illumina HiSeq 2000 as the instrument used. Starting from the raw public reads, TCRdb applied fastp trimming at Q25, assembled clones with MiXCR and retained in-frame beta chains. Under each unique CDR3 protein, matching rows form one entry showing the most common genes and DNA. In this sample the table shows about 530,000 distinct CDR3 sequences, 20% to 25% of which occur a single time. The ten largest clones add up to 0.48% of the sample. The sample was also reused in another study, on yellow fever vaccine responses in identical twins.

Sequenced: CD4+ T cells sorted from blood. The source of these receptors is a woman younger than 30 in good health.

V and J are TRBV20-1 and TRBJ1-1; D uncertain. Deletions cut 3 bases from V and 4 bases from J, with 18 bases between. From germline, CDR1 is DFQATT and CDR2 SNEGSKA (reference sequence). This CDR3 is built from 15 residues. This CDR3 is CSARSSGKESTEAFF. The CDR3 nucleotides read TGCAGTGCTAGGTCAAGCGGCAAAGAGAGCACTGAAGCTTTCTTT.

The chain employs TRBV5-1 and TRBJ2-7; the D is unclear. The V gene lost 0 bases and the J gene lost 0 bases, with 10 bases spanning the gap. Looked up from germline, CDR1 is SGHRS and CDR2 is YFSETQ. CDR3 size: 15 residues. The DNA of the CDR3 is TGCGCCAGCAGCTTGGCAGGTAGTAGCTCCTACGAGCAGTACTTC. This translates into CASSLAGSSSYEQYF.

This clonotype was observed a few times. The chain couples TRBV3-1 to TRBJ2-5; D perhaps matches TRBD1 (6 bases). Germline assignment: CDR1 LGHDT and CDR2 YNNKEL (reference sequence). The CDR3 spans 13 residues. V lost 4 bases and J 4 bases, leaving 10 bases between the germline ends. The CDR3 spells CASSPGTLETQYF. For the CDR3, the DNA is TGTGCCAGCAGCCCTGGGACACTAGAGACCCAGTACTTC.

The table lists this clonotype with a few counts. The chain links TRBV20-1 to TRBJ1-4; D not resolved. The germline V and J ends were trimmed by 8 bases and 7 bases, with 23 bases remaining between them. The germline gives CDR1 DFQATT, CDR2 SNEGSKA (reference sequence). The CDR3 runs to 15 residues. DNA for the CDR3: TGCAGTCTCCTGGCCTATGGGGTATTTGGTGAAAAACTGTTTTTT. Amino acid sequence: CSLLAYGVFGEKLFF.

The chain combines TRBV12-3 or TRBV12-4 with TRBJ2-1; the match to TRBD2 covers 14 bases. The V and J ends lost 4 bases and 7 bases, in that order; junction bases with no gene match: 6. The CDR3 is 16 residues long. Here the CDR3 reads CASSSRLAGGRNEQFF. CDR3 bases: TGTGCCAGCAGTTCCAGACTAGCGGGGGGGCGAAATGAGCAGTTCTTC.

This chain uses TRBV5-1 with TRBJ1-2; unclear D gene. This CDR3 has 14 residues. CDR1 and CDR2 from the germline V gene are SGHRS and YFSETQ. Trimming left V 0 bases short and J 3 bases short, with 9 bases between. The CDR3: CASSLGSVDYGYTF. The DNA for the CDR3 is TGCGCCAGCAGCTTGGGGTCGGTTGACTATGGCTACACCTTC.

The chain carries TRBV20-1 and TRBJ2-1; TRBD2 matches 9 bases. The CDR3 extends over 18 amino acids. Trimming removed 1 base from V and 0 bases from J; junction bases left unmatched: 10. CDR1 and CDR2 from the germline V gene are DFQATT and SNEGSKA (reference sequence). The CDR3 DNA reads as TGCAGTGCTAGAGTCGGACTGGCGGGAGGGAGCTCCTACAATGAGCAGTTCTTC. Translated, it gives CSARVGLAGGSSYNEQFF.

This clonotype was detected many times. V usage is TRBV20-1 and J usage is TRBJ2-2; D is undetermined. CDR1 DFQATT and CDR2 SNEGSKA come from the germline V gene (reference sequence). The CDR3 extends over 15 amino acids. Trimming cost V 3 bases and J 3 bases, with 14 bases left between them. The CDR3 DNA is TGCAGTGCTAGTAGTGCTGGACCAGACACCGGGGAGCTGTTTTTT. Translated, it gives CSASSAGPDTGELFF.

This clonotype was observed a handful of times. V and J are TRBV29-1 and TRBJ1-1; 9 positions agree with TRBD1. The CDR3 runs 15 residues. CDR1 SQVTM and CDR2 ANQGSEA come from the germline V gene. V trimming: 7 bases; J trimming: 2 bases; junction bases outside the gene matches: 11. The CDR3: CSAMTGGGLNTEAFF. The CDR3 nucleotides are TGCAGCGCAATGACAGGGGGAGGATTAAACACTGAAGCTTTCTTT.

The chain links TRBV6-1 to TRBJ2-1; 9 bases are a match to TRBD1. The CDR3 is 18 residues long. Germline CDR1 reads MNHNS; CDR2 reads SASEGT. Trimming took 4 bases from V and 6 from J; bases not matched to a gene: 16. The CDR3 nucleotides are TGTGCCAGCAGTGTACAGCCCCGACGGACAGGGGTGGGCAATGAGCAGTTCTTC. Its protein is CASSVQPRRTGVGNEQFF.

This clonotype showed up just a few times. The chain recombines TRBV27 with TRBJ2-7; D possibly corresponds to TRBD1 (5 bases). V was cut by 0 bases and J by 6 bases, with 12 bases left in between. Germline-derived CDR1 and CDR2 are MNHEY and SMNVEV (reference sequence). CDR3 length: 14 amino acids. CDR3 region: CASSLSIAGLEQYF. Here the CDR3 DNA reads TGTGCCAGCAGTTTATCCATCGCAGGGCTCGAGCAGTACTTC.

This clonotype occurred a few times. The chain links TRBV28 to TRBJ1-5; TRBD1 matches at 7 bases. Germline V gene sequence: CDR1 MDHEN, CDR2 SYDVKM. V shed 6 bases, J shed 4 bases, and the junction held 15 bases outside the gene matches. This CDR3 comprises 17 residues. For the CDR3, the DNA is TGTGCCAGCAGCTCCTCTTACTTGACAGGGAGGAATCAGCCCCAGCATTTT. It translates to CASSSSYLTGRNQPQHF.

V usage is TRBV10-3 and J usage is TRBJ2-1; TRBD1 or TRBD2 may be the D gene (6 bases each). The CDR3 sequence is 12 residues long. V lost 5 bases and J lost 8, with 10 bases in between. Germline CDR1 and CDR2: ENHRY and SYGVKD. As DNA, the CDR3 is TGTGCCATCAGTTCAAGGGGGGATGAGCAGTTCTTC. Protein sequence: CAISSRGDEQFF.

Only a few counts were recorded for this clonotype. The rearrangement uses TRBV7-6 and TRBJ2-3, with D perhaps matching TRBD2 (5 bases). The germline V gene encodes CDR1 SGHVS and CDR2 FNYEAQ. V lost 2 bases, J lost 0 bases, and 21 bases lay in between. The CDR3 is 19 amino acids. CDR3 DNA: TGTGCCAGCAGCTTACCACGGGGTGGCATTGCCTCTAGCACAGATACGCAGTATTTT. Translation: CASSLPRGGIASSTDTQYF.

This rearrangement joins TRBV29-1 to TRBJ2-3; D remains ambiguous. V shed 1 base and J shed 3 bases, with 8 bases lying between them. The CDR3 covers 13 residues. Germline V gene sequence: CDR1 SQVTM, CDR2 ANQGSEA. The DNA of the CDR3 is TGCAGCGTTGAAGTCCCGCATACAGATACGCAGTATTTT. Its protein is CSVEVPHTDTQYF.